Listed here is a single T cell receptor beta chain. The antigen is undetermined. This specimen belongs to a study of T cells after posttransplantation cyclophosphamide. The study, taken as a whole, reports: Skin or GI-infiltrating T cells shared few TRB sequences with blood. Later blood repertoires were often dominated by clones from the donor CD8+ memory compartment. Recipient CMV seropositivity and CMV reactivation strongly tracked TRB clonality.

This table comes from immunoSEQ multiplex PCR, and its TCRdb copy is limited to in-frame clones, with some not included. This table has about 43,000 clones, about 92% appearing once. A marrow graft followed busulfan-fludarabine conditioning, with cyclophosphamide on days +3 and +4. Germline CDR1 and CDR2: MNHEY and SMNVEV (reference sequence). CDR3 length equals 14 residues. With V trimmed by 3 bases and J by 7 bases, 3 bases remained unmatched. The J gene is TRBJ1-6, the V gene TRBV27; 7 bases line up with TRBD1. This material consisted of PBMCs, taken 55 to 70 days after allogeneic stem cell transplant with posttransplant cyclophosphamide. This sequence originates from a male patient aged 60-70 years who received an allogeneic stem cell transplant from a related donor and was CMV-positive. Some T cells may be transferred from the graft donor. This chain's CDR3 is CASSLTGFNSPLHF. The CDR3 DNA follows: TGTGCCAGCAGTTTGACAGGGTTCAATTCACCCCTCCACTTT.